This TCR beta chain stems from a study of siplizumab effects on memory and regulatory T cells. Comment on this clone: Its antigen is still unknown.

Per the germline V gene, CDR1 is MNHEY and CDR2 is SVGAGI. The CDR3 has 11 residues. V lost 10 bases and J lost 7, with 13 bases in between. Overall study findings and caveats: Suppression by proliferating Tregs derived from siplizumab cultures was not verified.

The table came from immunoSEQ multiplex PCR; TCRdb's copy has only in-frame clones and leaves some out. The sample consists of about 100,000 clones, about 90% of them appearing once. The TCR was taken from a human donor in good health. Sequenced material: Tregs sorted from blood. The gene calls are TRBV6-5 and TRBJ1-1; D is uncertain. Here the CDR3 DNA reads TGTGCCACTACACTCAGGAGTGAAGCTTTCTTT. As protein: CATTLRSEAFF.